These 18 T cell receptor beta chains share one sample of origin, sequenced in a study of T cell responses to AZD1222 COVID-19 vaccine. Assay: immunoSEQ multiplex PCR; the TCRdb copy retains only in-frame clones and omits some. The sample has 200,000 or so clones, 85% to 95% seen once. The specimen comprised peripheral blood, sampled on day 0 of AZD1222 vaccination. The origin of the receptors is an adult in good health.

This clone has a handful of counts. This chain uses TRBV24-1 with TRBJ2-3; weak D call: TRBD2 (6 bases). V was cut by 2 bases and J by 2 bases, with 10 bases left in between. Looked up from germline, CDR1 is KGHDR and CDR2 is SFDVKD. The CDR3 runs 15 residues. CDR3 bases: TGTGCCACCAGTGATTCAGCGGGCCACACAGATACGCAGTATTTT. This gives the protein CATSDSAGHTDTQYF.

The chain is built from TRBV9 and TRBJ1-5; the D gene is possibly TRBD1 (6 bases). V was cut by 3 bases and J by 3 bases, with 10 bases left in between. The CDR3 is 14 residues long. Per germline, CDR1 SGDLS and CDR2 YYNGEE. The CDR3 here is CASSAGQFNQPQHF. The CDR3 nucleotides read TGTGCCAGCAGCGCCGGACAGTTCAATCAGCCCCAGCATTTT.

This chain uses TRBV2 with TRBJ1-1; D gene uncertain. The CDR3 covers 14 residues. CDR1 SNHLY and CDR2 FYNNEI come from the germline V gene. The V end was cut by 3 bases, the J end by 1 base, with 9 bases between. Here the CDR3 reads CASSDWVANTEAFF. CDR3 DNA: TGTGCCAGCAGTGATTGGGTTGCGAACACTGAAGCTTTCTTT.

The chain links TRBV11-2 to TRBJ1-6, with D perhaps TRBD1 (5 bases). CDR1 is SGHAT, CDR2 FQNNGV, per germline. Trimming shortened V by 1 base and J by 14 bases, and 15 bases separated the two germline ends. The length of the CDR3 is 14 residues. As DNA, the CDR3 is TGTGCCAGCAGCTTAGCAGGGCCCGTGGTGACCCTCCACTTT. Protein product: CASSLAGPVVTLHF. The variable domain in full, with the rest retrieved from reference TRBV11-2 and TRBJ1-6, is EAGVAQSPRYKIIEKRQSVAFWCNPISGHATLYWYQQILGQGPKLLIQFQNNGVVDDSQLPKDRFSAERLKGVDSTLKIQPAKLEDSAVYLCASSLAGPVVTLHFGNGTRLTVT.

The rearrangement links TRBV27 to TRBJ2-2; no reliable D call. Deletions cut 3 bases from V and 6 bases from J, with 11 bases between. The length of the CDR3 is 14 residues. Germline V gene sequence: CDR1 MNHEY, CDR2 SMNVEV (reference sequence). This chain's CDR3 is CASSLGSTAGELFF. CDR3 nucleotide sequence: TGTGCCAGCAGTTTGGGCAGCACGGCCGGGGAGCTGTTTTTT.

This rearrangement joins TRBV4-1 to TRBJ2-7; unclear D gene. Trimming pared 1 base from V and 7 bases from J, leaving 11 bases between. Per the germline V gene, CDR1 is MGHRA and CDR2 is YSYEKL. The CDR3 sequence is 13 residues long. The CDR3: CASSQVLAGEQYV. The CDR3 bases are TGCGCCAGCAGCCAAGTTCTGGCTGGGGAGCAGTACGTC.

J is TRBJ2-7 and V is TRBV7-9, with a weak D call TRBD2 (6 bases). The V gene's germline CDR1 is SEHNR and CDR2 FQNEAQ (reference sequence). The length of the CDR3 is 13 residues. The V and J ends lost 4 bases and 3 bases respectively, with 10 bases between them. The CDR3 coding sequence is TGTGCCAGCAGCTCGCGGGGTTACTACGAGCAGTACTTC. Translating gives CASSSRGYYEQYF.

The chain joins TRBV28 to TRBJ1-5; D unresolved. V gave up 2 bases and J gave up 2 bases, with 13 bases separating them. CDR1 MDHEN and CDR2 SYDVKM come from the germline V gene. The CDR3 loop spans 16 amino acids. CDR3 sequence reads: CASSLPSAAGNQPQHF. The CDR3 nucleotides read TGTGCCAGCAGTTTACCCTCGGCAGCAGGCAATCAGCCCCAGCATTTT. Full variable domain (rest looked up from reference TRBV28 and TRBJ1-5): DVKVTQSSRYLVKRTGEKVFLECVQDMDHENMFWYRQDPGLGLRLIYFSYDVKMKEKGDIPEGYSVSREKKERFSLILESASTNQTSMYLCASSLPSAAGNQPQHFGDGTRLSIL.

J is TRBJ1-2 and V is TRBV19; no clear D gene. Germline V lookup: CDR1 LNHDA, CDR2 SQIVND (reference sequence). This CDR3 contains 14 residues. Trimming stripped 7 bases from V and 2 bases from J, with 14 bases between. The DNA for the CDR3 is TGTGCCAGTATGAAGGGAGGGTTAAACTATGGCTACACCTTC. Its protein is CASMKGGLNYGYTF.

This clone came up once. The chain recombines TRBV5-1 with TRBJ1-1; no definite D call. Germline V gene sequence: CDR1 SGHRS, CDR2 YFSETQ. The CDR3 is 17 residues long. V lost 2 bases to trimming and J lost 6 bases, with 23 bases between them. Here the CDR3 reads CASSFRSAVGSRPEAFF. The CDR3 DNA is TGCGCCAGCAGCTTCCGTTCCGCGGTGGGTTCGAGGCCTGAAGCTTTCTTT.

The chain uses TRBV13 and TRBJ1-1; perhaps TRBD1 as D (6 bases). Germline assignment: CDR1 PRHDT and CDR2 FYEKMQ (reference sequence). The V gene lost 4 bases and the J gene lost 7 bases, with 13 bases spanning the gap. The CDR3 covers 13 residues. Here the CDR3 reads CASSSTGASEAFF. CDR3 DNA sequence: TGTGCCAGCAGCTCAACGGGGGCCAGTGAAGCTTTCTTT. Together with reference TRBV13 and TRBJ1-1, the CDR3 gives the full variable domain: AAGVIQSPRHLIKEKRETATLKCYPIPRHDTVYWYQQGPGQDPQFLISFYEKMQSDKGSIPDRFSAQQFSDYHSELNMSSLELGDSALYFCASSSTGASEAFFGQGTRLTVV.

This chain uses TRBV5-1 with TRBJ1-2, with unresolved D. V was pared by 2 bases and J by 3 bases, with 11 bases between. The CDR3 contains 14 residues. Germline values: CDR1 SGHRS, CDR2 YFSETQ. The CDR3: CASSFTGSDYGYTF. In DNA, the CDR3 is TGCGCCAGCAGCTTTACGGGATCGGACTATGGCTACACCTTC.

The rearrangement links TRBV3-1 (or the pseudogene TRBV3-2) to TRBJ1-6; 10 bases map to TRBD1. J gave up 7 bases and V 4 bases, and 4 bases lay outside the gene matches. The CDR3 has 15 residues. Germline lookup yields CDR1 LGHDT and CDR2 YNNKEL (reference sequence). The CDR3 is CASSLRGQGNSPLHF. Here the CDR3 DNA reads TGTGCCAGCAGCCTACGGGGACAGGGGAATTCACCCCTCCACTTT.

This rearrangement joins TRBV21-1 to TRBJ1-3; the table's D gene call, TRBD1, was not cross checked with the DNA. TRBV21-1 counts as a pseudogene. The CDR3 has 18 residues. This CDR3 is CASSKGRDRVSSGNTIYF. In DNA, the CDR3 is TGTGCCAGCAGCAAAGGGCGGGACAGGGTCTCCTCTGGAAACACCATATATTTT.

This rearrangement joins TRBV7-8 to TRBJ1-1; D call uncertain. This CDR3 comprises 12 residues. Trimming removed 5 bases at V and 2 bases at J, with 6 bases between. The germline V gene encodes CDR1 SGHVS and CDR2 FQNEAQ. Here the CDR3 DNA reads TGTGCCAGCAGCCCAATCAACACTGAAGCTTTCTTT. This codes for CASSPINTEAFF.

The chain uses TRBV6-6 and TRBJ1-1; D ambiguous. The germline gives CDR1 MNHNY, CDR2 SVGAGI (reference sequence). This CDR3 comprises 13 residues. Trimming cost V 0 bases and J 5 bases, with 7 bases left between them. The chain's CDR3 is CASSYSWETEAFF. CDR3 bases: TGTGCCAGCAGTTACTCTTGGGAAACTGAAGCTTTCTTT.

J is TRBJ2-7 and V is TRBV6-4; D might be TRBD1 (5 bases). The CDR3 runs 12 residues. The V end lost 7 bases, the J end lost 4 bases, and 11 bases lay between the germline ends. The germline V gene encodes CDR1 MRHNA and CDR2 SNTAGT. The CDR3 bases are TGTGCCAGCACTACGGACATTTACGAGCAGTACGTC. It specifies CASTTDIYEQYV.

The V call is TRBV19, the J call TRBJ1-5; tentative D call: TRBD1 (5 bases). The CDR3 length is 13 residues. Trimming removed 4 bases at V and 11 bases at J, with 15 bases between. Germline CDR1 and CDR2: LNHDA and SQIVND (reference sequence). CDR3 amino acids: CASSRGTGWSQHF. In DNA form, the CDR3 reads TGTGCCAGTAGTAGGGGGACGGGTTGGTCCCAGCATTTT.